The T cell receptor beta chain under discussion was sequenced for a study of radiation and T cells in renal cell carcinoma. Clones were sequenced by immunoSEQ multiplex PCR, and TCRdb holds only the in-frame ones, with some missing. Among roughly 100,000 clones, around 88% were seen once, and the ten largest hold under 9.5%. Time point indicated: baseline pretreatment blood. Treatment: 15 Gy SBRT to primary tumor, nephrectomy 4 weeks later. Deletions cut 0 bases from V and 4 bases from J, with 10 bases between. Germline lookup yields CDR1 ENHRY and CDR2 SYGVKD. This CDR3 has 14 residues. The J gene is TRBJ2-7, the V gene TRBV10-3, with unresolved D. The material sequenced was blood, taken from a patient whose treatment included radiotherapy and nephrectomy. The TCR was taken from a man between 50 and 59 years old with renal cell carcinoma. CDR3 nucleotides: TGTGCCATCAGTGAGTCCGCTCTAGTGTACGAGCAGTACTTC. Protein product: CAISESALVYEQYF.